This TCR beta chain originates from a study of shared clonotypes between healthy human individuals. The CDR3 runs to 15 residues. The V gene lost 3 bases and the J gene lost 2 bases, with 15 bases spanning the gap. Germline loops: CDR1 SGHRS, CDR2 YFSETQ. This table comes from immunoSEQ multiplex PCR, and its TCRdb copy is limited to in-frame clones, with some not included. This sample has about 650,000 clones; nearly 97% occur once, and the top ten carry 0.11%. About this clone: Antigen specificity is unknown.

Naive CD8 isolation took CD45RO-negative cells positively selected for CCR7 and excluded terminally differentiated effector memory CD45RA+ cells. Healthy HIV-negative adults with no recent acute infections or vaccinations were recruited as donors. Study-level findings and limits: Some naive CD4 clonotypes, roughly 5%, turned up in common across several donors. Sequencing depth was a factor that was expected to affect clonotype sharing among donors.

The sequencing sample was made of naive CD8+ T cells sorted from blood. The rearrangement uses TRBV5-1 and TRBJ2-7, with D possibly matching TRBD2 (6 bases). This TCR was sampled from a woman under 40 in good health. The DNA of the CDR3 is TGCGCCAGCAGCTCGCGCGGGAATCTGACCTACGAGCAGTACTTC. This encodes CASSSRGNLTYEQYF. The entire variable domain, with the rest obtained from reference TRBV5-1 and TRBJ2-7, is as follows: KAGVTQTPRYLIKTRGQQVTLSCSPISGHRSVSWYQQTPGQGLQFLFEYFSETQRNKGNFPGRFSGRQFSNSRSEMNVSTLELGDSALYLCASSSRGNLTYEQYFGPGTRLTVT.